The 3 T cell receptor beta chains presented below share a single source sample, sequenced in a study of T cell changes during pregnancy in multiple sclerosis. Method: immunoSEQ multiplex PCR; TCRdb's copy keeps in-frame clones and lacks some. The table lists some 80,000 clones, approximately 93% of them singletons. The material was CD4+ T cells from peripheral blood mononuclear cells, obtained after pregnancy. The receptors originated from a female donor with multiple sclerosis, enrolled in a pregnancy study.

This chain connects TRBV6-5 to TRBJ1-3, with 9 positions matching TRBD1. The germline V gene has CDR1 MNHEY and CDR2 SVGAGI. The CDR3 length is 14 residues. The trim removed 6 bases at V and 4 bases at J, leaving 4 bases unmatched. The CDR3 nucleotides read TGTGCCAGCAGCACAGGGGGCTTAGGAAACACCATATATTTT. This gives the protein CASSTGGLGNTIYF.

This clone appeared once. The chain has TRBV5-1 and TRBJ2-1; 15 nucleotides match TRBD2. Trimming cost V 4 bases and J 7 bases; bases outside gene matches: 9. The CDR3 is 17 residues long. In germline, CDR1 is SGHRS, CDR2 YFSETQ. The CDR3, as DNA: TGCGCCAGCAGCGCCATCTTTGGGACTAGCGGGAGGAATGAGCAGTTCTTC. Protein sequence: CASSAIFGTSGRNEQFF.

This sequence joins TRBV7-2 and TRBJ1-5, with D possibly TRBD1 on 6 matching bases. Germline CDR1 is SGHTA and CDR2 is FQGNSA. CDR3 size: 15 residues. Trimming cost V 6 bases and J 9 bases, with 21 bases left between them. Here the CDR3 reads CASSLTGTHMRPQHF. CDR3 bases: TGTGCCAGCAGTCTCACCGGGACACACATGCGGCCCCAGCATTTT.